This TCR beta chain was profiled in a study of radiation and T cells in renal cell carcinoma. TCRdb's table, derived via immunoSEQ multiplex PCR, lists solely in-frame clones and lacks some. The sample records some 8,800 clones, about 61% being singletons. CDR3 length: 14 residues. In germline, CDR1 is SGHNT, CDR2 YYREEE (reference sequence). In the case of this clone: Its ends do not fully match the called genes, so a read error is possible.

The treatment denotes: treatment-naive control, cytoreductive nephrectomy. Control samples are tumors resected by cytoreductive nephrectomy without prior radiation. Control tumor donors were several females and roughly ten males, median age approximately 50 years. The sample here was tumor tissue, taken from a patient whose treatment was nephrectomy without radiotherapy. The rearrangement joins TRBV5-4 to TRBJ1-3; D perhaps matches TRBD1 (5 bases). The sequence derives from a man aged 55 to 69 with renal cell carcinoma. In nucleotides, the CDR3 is TGTGCCAGCAGCTTTAGAGGGGCTGGAAGCACCATATATTTT. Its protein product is CASSFRGAGSTIYF.